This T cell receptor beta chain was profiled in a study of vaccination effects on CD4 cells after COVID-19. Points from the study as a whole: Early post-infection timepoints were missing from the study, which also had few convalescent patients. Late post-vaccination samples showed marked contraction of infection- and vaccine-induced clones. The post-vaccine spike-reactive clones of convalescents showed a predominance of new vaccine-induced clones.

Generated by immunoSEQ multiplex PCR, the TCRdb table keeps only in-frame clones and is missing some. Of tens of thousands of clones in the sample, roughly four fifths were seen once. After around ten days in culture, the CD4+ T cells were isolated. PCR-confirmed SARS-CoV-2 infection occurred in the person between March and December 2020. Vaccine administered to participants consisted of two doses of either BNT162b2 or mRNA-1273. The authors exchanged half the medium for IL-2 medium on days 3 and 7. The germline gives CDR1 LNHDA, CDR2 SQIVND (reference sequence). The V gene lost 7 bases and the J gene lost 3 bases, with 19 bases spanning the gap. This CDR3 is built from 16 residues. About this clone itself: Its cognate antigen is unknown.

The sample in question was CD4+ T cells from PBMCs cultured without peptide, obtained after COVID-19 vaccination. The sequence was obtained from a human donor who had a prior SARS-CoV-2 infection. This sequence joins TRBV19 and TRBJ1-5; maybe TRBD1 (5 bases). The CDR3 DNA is TGTGCCAGTACCCTTGGCCGGGACGGAAACAATCAGCCCCAGCATTTT. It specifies CASTLGRDGNNQPQHF. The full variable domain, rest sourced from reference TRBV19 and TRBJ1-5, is DGGITQSPKYLFRKEGQNVTLSCEQNLNHDAMYWYRQDPGQGLRLIYYSQIVNDFQKGDIAEGYSVSREKKESFPLTVTSAQKNPTAFYLCASTLGRDGNNQPQHFGDGTRLSIL.